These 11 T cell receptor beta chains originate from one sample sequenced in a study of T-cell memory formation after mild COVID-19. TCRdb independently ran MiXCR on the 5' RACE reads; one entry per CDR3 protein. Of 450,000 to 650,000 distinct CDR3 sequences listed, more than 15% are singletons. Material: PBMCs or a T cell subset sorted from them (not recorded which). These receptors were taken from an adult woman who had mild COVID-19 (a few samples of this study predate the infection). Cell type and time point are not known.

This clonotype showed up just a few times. CDR3 region: CASSISGEQFF. The CDR3 coding sequence is TGTGCCAGTAGTATATCCGGAGAGCAGTTCTTC. This chain links TRBV19 with TRBJ2-1; no clear D gene. Germline CDR1 LNHDA, CDR2 SQIVND (reference sequence). The CDR3 loop spans 11 amino acids. Trimming left V 2 bases short and J 10 bases short, with 6 bases between.

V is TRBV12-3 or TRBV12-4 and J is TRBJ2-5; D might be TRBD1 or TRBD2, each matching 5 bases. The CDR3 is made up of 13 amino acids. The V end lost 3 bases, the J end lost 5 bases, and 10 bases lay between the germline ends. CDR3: CASSFGDLETQYF. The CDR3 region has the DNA TGTGCCAGCAGTTTCGGGGACCTCGAGACCCAGTACTTC.

This CDR3 reads CSVKRPTGVYGYTF. CDR3 nucleotide sequence: TGCAGCGTTAAACGACCGACAGGGGTCTATGGCTACACCTTC. The chain recombines TRBV29-1 with TRBJ1-2, with 8 nucleotides matching TRBD1. J was trimmed by 4 bases and V by 5 bases; bases with no gene match: 9. Germline CDR1 and CDR2: SQVTM and ANQGSEA. CDR3 length equals 14 residues.

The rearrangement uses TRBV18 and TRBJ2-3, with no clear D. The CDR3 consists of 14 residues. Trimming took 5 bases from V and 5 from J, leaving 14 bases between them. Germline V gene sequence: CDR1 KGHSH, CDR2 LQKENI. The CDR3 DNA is TGTGCCAGCTCATCGGACCCCTGGGTAGATACGCAGTATTTT. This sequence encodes CASSSDPWVDTQYF.

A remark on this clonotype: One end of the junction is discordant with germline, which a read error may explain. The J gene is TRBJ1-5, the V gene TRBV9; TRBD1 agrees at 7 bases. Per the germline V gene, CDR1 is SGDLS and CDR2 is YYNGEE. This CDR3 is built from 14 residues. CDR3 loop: CDSSPGQDNQPQHF. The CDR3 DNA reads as TGTGACAGCAGTCCCGGACAGGATAATCAGCCCCAGCATTTT.

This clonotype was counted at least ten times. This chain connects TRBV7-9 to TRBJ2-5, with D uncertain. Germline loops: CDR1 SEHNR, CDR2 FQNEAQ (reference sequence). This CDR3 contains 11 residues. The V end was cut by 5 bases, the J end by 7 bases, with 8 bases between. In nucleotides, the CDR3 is TGTGCCAGCAGCGCCCGGTGGACCCAGTACTTC. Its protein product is CASSARWTQYF.

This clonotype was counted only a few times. The CDR3 nucleotides are TGTGCCACCAGCAGAGATCTGCGGACATATGGGGCCAACGTCCTGACTTTC. This sequence encodes CATSRDLRTYGANVLTF. V usage is TRBV15 and J usage is TRBJ2-6; TRBD1 might be the D (5 bases). The CDR3 sequence is 17 residues long. Germline V lookup: CDR1 LNHNV, CDR2 YYDKDF (reference sequence). Trimming removed 0 bases from V and 3 bases from J, with 12 bases in between. The full variable domain, completed using reference TRBV15 and TRBJ2-6, is DAMVIQNPRYQVTQFGKPVTLSCSQTLNHNVMYWYQQKSSQAPKLLFHYYDKDFNNEADTPDNFQSRRPNTSFCFLDIRSPGLGDTAMYLCATSRDLRTYGANVLTFGAGSRLTVL.

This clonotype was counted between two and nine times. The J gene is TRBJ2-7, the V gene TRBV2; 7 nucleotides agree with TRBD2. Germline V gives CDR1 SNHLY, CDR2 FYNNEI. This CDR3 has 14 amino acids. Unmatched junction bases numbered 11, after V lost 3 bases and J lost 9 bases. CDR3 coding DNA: TGTGCCAGCAGTGATCTTCGGCTTGGGGGGGTGCAGTACTTC. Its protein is CASSDLRLGGVQYF.

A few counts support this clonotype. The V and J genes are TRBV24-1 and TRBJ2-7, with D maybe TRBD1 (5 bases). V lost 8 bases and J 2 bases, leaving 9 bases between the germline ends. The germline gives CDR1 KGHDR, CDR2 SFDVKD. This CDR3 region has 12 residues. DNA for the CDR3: TGTGCCACCACGGCAGGGCCCTACGAGCAGTACTTC. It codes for CATTAGPYEQYF.

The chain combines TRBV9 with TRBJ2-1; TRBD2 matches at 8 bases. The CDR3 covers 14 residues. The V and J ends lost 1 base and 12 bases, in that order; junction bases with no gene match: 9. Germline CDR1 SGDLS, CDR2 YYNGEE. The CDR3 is CASSVTSGSEGQFF. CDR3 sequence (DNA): TGTGCCAGCAGCGTAACTAGCGGATCAGAGGGGCAGTTCTTC.

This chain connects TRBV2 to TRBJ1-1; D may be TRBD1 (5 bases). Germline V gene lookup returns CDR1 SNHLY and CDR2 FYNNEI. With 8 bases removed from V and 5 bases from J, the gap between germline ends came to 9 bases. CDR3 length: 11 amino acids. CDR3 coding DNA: TGTGCCAGCCGCAGGGAAACTGAAGCTTTCTTT. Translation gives CASRRETEAFF.